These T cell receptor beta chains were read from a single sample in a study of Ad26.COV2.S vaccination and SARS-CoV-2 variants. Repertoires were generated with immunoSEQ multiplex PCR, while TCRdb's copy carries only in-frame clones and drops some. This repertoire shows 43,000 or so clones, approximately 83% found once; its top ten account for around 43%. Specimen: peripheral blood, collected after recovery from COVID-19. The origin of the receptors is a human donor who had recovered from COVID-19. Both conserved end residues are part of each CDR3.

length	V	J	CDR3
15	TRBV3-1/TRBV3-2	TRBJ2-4	CASSWGTGEKNIQYF
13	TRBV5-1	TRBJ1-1	CASSLAGKVEAFF
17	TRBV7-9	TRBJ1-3	CASSARGGVASGNTIYF
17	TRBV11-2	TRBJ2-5	CASSPLGLAGGSETQYF
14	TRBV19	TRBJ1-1	CASSIGGRNTEAFF
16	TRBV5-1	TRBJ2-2	CASSPTGTGNTGELFF
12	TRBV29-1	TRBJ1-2	CSAPASVRGYTF
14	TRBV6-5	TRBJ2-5	CASSYLSGQETQYF
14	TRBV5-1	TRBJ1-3	CASSPGTVGNTIYF
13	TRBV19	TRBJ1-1	CASTRVLGTEAFF
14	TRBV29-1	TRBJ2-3	CSVWSGSSTDTQYF
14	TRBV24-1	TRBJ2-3	CATSDNDRDDTQYF
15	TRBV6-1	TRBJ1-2	CASSEGMGQGYGYTF
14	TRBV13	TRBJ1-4	CASSLGRGNEKLFF
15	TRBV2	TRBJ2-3	CASSTEREPRDTQYF
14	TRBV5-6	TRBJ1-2	CASSLDGGSYGYTF
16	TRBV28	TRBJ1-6	CASSTYRGLGNSPLHF
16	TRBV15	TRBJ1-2	CATSRDQGQGSYGYTF
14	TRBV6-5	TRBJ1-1	CASSYGTGGTEAFF
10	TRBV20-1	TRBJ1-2	CSAKPGGYTF
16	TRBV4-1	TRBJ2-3	CASSQDGSTRTDTQYF
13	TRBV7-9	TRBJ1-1	CGGGDPMNTEAFF
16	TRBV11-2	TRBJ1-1	CASSLWEGHFSTEAFF
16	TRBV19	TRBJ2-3	CASGGASGRWADTQYF
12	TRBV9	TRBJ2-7	CASSPGSWEQYF
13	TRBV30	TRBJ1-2	CAWSPGVGYGYTF
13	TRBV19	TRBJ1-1	CASTAGLYTEAFF
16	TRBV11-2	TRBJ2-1	CASSRRGWAQDNEQFF
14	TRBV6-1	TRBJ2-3	CASSEGAVTDTQYF
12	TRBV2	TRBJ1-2	CASSFQRSGYTF
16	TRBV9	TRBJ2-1	CASSVGGGVTYNEQFF
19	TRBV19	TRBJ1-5	CASNRDRVQGSYSNQPQHF
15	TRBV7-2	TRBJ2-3	CASSLVSSGVDTQYF
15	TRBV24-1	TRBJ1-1	CATSVAGTGITEAFF
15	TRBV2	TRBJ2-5	CASSPTGQGSETQYF
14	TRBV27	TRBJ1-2	CASSFSSGSYGYTF
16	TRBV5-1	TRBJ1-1	CASSLGSQLLNTEAFF
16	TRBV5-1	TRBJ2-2	CASSPQAGGNTGELFF
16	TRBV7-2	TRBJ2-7	CASSSDSGTAIYEQYF
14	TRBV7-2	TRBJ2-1	CASSGTSGIGEQFF
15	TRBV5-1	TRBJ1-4	CASSATGGENEKLFF
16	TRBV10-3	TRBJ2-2	CAISLMGQRQSGELFF
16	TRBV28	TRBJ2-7	CASRGPGLAASYEQYF
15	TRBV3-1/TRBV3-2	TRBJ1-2	CASSQDRRVNYGYTF
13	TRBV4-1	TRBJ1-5	CASSWEFNQPQHF
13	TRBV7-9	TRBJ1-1	CASSHAGGTEAFF
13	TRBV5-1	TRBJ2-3	CASSLVSGQGSNF
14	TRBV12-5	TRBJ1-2	CASAPGDFNYGYTF
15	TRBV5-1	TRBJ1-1	CASSLNRVMNTEAFF
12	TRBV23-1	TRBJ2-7	CASGEPVHEQYF
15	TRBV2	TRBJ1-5	CASSLQGANNQPQHF
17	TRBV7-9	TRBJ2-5	CASSLAGPGPQGETQYF
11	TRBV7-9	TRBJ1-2	CASSLQDGYTF
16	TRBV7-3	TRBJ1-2	CASSLGAQQGAAGYTF
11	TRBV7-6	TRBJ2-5	CASSQEETQYF
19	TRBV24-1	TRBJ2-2	CATSESLLAGTTNTGELFF
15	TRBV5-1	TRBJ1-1	CASSESGTGALKAFF